These T cell receptor beta chains were read from a single sample in a study of blood T cells in healthy people across ages. Using its own MiXCR run on the 5' RACE reads, TCRdb lists one record per CDR3 protein. The data show approximately 810,000 distinct CDR3 sequences, roughly 40% seen once. Sample: blood. Source of these receptors: a man aged 18 to 30 in good health. The CDR3 runs from the conserved cysteine through the conserved F or W. A D gene is named only where the DNA matches it firmly. Expanded clones are given a class, and other clones once, few, many or no size at all.

clone size: few
D gene: NA
J gene: TRBJ2-5
V gene: TRBV9
CDR3 DNA: TGTGCCAGCAGCGTAGAGACAGGCGGTGAGCAGTACTTC
CDR3 protein: CASSVETGGEQYF

clone size: NA
D gene: NA
J gene: TRBJ2-3
V gene: TRBV12-3/TRBV12-4
CDR3 DNA: TGTGCCAGCAGCACTAACGGGGCGCAAGAAGCAGATGTGCAGTATTTT
CDR3 protein: CASSTNGAQEADVQYF

clone size: few
D gene: NA
J gene: TRBJ2-3
V gene: TRBV15
CDR3 DNA: TGTGCCACCAGCAGAGGAGGCCGGGATACGCAGTATTTT
CDR3 protein: CATSRGGRDTQYF

clone size: few
D gene: TRBD2
J gene: TRBJ2-5
V gene: TRBV30
CDR3 DNA: TGTGCCTGGAGTGGCGCGGGGGGACCCCAAGAGACCCAGTACTTC
CDR3 protein: CAWSGAGGPQETQYF

clone size: few
D gene: TRBD1
J gene: TRBJ2-1
V gene: TRBV5-1
CDR3 DNA: TGCGCCAGCAGCCCTATGACAGGGCGTATACCCTACAATGAGCAGTTCTTC
CDR3 protein: CASSPMTGRIPYNEQFF

clone size: many
D gene: NA
J gene: TRBJ2-5
V gene: TRBV7-6
CDR3 DNA: TGTGCCAGCAGCTTAGGGGTCGAAGAGACCCAGTACTTC
CDR3 protein: CASSLGVEETQYF

clone size: once
D gene: NA
J gene: TRBJ1-2
V gene: TRBV20-1
CDR3 DNA: TGCAGTGCGCGGACCCGGGGGAGCTATGGCTACACCTTC
CDR3 protein: CSARTRGSYGYTF

clone size: NA
D gene: TRBD2
J gene: TRBJ2-7
V gene: TRBV27
CDR3 DNA: TGTGCCAGCAGTTCCCACGGGACTAGCGGGGGGCGGGACAATGAGCAGTACTTC
CDR3 protein: CASSSHGTSGGRDNEQYF

clone size: many
D gene: NA
J gene: TRBJ1-2
V gene: TRBV29-1
CDR3 DNA: TGCAGCGTTGAAGAGATGGGGTCAGGGGGCTACACCTTC
CDR3 protein: CSVEEMGSGGYTF

clone size: many
D gene: NA
J gene: TRBJ2-7
V gene: TRBV9
CDR3 DNA: TGTGCCAGCAGCGTAGGCTTAACCTACGAGCAGTACTTC
CDR3 protein: CASSVGLTYEQYF

clone size: many
D gene: TRBD1
J gene: TRBJ1-2
V gene: TRBV10-3
CDR3 DNA: TGTGCCATTCGCCCTACTGGGTCGGACAGGGGGCCCTACTATGGCTACACCTTC
CDR3 protein: CAIRPTGSDRGPYYGYTF

clone size: NA
D gene: NA
J gene: TRBJ2-5
V gene: TRBV5-1
CDR3 DNA: TGCGCCAGCAGCTTCGGACAGCAAGGGACCCAGTACTTC
CDR3 protein: CASSFGQQGTQYF

clone size: many
D gene: NA
J gene: TRBJ1-4
V gene: TRBV12-3/TRBV12-4
CDR3 DNA: TGTGCCAGCAGTCCCTCAAGGGGACTGTTTTTT
CDR3 protein: CASSPSRGLFF

clone size: few
D gene: NA
J gene: TRBJ2-7
V gene: TRBV7-7
CDR3 DNA: TGTGCTAGCAGCTTCAGCTACGGGGCCGACTTGAGCGAGCAGTACTTC
CDR3 protein: CASSFSYGADLSEQYF

clone size: few
D gene: NA
J gene: TRBJ2-3
V gene: TRBV4-1
CDR3 DNA: TGCGCCAGCAGCCAAACCGGGGTACCAAACACAGATACGCAGTATTTT
CDR3 protein: CASSQTGVPNTDTQYF

clone size: NA
D gene: TRBD2
J gene: TRBJ2-5
V gene: TRBV12-3/TRBV12-4
CDR3 DNA: TGTGCCAGCAGTCGGGTAGCGGGGGAAGAGACCCAGTACTTC
CDR3 protein: CASSRVAGEETQYF

clone size: once
D gene: TRBD2
J gene: TRBJ2-2
V gene: TRBV7-2
CDR3 DNA: TGTGCCAGCATCCCCACTAGCGGGGGGCCCCTGGTCGGGGAGCTGTTTTTT
CDR3 protein: CASIPTSGGPLVGELFF

clone size: NA
D gene: TRBD1
J gene: TRBJ2-5
V gene: TRBV18
CDR3 DNA: TGTGCCAGTATTCAAGGACAGGGAGGAAAGGAGACCCAGTACTTC
CDR3 protein: CASIQGQGGKETQYF

clone size: many
D gene: NA
J gene: TRBJ2-1
V gene: TRBV9
CDR3 DNA: TGTGCCAGCAGCGTAGAGGCGGGGAGCTCCTACAATGAGCAGTTCTTC
CDR3 protein: CASSVEAGSSYNEQFF

clone size: NA
D gene: TRBD1
J gene: TRBJ2-6
V gene: TRBV7-2
CDR3 DNA: TGTGCCAGCAGCTTAAAACAGGGGAGCTCTGGGGCCAACGTCCTGACTTTC
CDR3 protein: CASSLKQGSSGANVLTF

clone size: NA
D gene: NA
J gene: TRBJ2-6
V gene: TRBV5-5
CDR3 DNA: TGTGCCAGCAGCTTGGCATTCGTCTCTGGGGCCAACGTCCTGACTTTC
CDR3 protein: CASSLAFVSGANVLTF

clone size: NA
D gene: TRBD2
J gene: TRBJ2-5
V gene: TRBV7-9
CDR3 DNA: TGTGCCAGCAGCCCTACCCGGACTAGCGACGTCCAAGAGACCCAGTACTTC
CDR3 protein: CASSPTRTSDVQETQYF

clone size: few
D gene: TRBD1
J gene: TRBJ1-1
V gene: TRBV2
CDR3 DNA: TGTGCCAGCAGGGCGGCGACAGGGGGGCATTTGGCTTTCTTT
CDR3 protein: CASRAATGGHLAFF

clone size: NA
D gene: NA
J gene: TRBJ2-2
V gene: TRBV6-6
CDR3 DNA: TGTGCCAGCAGTCGCAAACAGGGAATTGACACCGGGGAGCTGTTTTTT
CDR3 protein: CASSRKQGIDTGELFF

clone size: NA
D gene: NA
J gene: TRBJ1-6
V gene: TRBV25-1
CDR3 DNA: TGTGCCAGCAGTGAATGGTTGGGGGAATCGTATAATTCACCCCTCCACTTT
CDR3 protein: CASSEWLGESYNSPLHF

clone size: NA
D gene: NA
J gene: TRBJ2-3
V gene: TRBV12-3/TRBV12-4
CDR3 DNA: TGTGCCAGCAGTACCGGGACTGGGAGAGATACGCAGTATTTT
CDR3 protein: CASSTGTGRDTQYF

clone size: many
D gene: NA
J gene: TRBJ2-3
V gene: TRBV5-4
CDR3 DNA: TGTGCCAGCAGCTTGGAGTGGGCTAGCACAGATACGCAGTATTTT
CDR3 protein: CASSLEWASTDTQYF

clone size: NA
D gene: NA
J gene: TRBJ1-2
V gene: TRBV20-1
CDR3 DNA: TGCAGTGCGCAGGGTACCCAGGGCTACACCTTC
CDR3 protein: CSAQGTQGYTF

clone size: NA
D gene: NA
J gene: TRBJ1-2
V gene: TRBV14
CDR3 DNA: TGTGCCAGCAGCCGCCCGGGGGTAGGCTACACCTTC
CDR3 protein: CASSRPGVGYTF

clone size: NA
D gene: NA
J gene: TRBJ1-1
V gene: TRBV12-3/TRBV12-4
CDR3 DNA: TGTGCCAGCCTCAAAAAGGGGGGTAACACTGAAGCTTTCTTT
CDR3 protein: CASLKKGGNTEAFF

clone size: NA
D gene: TRBD1
J gene: TRBJ1-2
V gene: TRBV5-1
CDR3 DNA: TGCGCCAGCAGCTCGACAGGGGACAGGTATGGCTACACCTTC
CDR3 protein: CASSSTGDRYGYTF

clone size: NA
D gene: NA
J gene: TRBJ2-7
V gene: TRBV20-1
CDR3 DNA: TGCAGTGCTAGACCCCGGGGATCCTACGAGCAGTACTTC
CDR3 protein: CSARPRGSYEQYF

clone size: many
D gene: TRBD1
J gene: TRBJ1-2
V gene: TRBV5-1
CDR3 DNA: TGCGCCAGCAGCGATGGACAGGGAACCTATGGCTACACCTTC
CDR3 protein: CASSDGQGTYGYTF

clone size: NA
D gene: NA
J gene: TRBJ2-2
V gene: TRBV15
CDR3 DNA: TGTGCCACCAGCAGAGATAGTACGAGCAACACCGGGGAGCTGTTTTTT
CDR3 protein: CATSRDSTSNTGELFF

clone size: NA
D gene: TRBD1
J gene: TRBJ2-5
V gene: TRBV7-2
CDR3 DNA: TGTGCCAGCAGCCTGTCCGGGACAGGGAGGGAGACCCAGTACTTC
CDR3 protein: CASSLSGTGRETQYF

clone size: few
D gene: TRBD1
J gene: TRBJ2-5
V gene: TRBV20-1
CDR3 DNA: TGCAGTGCTAAAAGGACAGGGTTCGGGGAGACCCAGTACTTC
CDR3 protein: CSAKRTGFGETQYF